This is a list of T cell receptor beta chains from one sample in a study of OX40 agonist ivuxolimab in advanced cancers. The assay was immunoSEQ multiplex PCR, and TCRdb's table has in-frame clones only and misses some. The sample includes over 85,000 clones, approximately 89% seen only once; the top ten take approximately 0.29%. The sample in question was CD4+ or CD8+ T cells sorted from blood, obtained in a trial of the OX40 agonist ivuxolimab. The receptors shown here come from an adult with an advanced solid tumor such as melanoma, head and neck, liver or kidney cancer. Both conserved end residues are part of each CDR3. The order of the fields is clone size, V gene, J gene, D gene, CDR3 DNA, CDR3 protein. A D gene is named only where the DNA matches it firmly. Clone size, where shown, is once, few, many, or a class for clones that have expanded.

clone_size: once; v_call: TRBV27; j_call: TRBJ1-1; d_call: TRBD1; cdr3_nt: TGTGCCAGCAGTTCCCCACTCAGGGGGATGACTGAAGCTTTCTTT; cdr3_aa: CASSSPLRGMTEAFF
clone_size: NA; v_call: TRBV11-2; j_call: TRBJ1-2; d_call: TRBD1; cdr3_nt: TGTGCCAGCAGCTCGAAGGAGGGGGCCGAACGGGGCTATGGCTACACCTTC; cdr3_aa: CASSSKEGAERGYGYTF
clone_size: NA; v_call: TRBV4-2; j_call: TRBJ1-2; d_call: NA; cdr3_nt: TGTGCCAGCAGCCAAGTGGGGGGGGAGGTATCTAACTATGGCTACACCTTC; cdr3_aa: CASSQVGGEVSNYGYTF
clone_size: NA; v_call: TRBV12-5; j_call: TRBJ2-5; d_call: TRBD1; cdr3_nt: TGTGCTAGTGGTTTCTGGGACAGGGGGCGATCGGGAGAGACCCAGTACTTC; cdr3_aa: CASGFWDRGRSGETQYF
clone_size: NA; v_call: TRBV4-3; j_call: TRBJ2-7; d_call: NA; cdr3_nt: TGCGCCAGCAGCCAAGATATGGGGGGAGCCTACGAGCAGTACTTC; cdr3_aa: CASSQDMGGAYEQYF
clone_size: NA; v_call: TRBV28; j_call: TRBJ1-3; d_call: NA; cdr3_nt: TGTGCCAGCAGAGCAGGGCCGGATGGAAACACCATATATTTT; cdr3_aa: CASRAGPDGNTIYF
clone_size: NA; v_call: TRBV19; j_call: TRBJ2-1; d_call: NA; cdr3_nt: TGTGCCAGTAGCCGACCAGAAGCACGGTACAATGAGCAGTTCTTC; cdr3_aa: CASSRPEARYNEQFF
clone_size: NA; v_call: TRBV28; j_call: TRBJ2-7; d_call: TRBD1; cdr3_nt: TGTGCCAGCAGTCCTGGACAGGTCTCATCCTACGAGCAGTACTTC; cdr3_aa: CASSPGQVSSYEQYF
clone_size: NA; v_call: TRBV9; j_call: TRBJ2-3; d_call: NA; cdr3_nt: TGTGCCAGCAGCAAAGCAGTGGGGACACAGACCACAGATACGCAGTATTTT; cdr3_aa: CASSKAVGTQTTDTQYF
clone_size: NA; v_call: TRBV30; j_call: TRBJ2-2; d_call: TRBD2; cdr3_nt: TGTGCCTGGAGACTAGCGGGGTACCCCGGGGAGCTGTTTTTT; cdr3_aa: CAWRLAGYPGELFF
clone_size: once; v_call: TRBV2; j_call: TRBJ2-7; d_call: NA; cdr3_nt: TGTGCCAGCATAGTTAGGCAGGGAAGGGACGAGCAGTACTTC; cdr3_aa: CASIVRQGRDEQYF
clone_size: NA; v_call: TRBV29-1; j_call: TRBJ2-1; d_call: TRBD2; cdr3_nt: TGCAGCGTCCTTACTCCTCGGTCCGGGGGGGGGCGAGAGCAGTTCTTC; cdr3_aa: CSVLTPRSGGGREQFF
clone_size: NA; v_call: TRBV23-1; j_call: TRBJ1-1; d_call: NA; cdr3_nt: TGCGCCAGCAGTAAATTCAAACAGGGAATCAACACTGAAGCTTTCTTT; cdr3_aa: CASSKFKQGINTEAFF
clone_size: NA; v_call: TRBV6-6; j_call: TRBJ2-1; d_call: TRBD2; cdr3_nt: TGTGCCAGCAGTTACTTAGCGGGGGCGTACAATGAGCAGTTCTTC; cdr3_aa: CASSYLAGAYNEQFF
clone_size: NA; v_call: TRBV7-2; j_call: TRBJ1-6; d_call: NA; cdr3_nt: TGTGCCAGCAGGGAAATGGGCAGGGATAATTCACCCCTCCACTTT; cdr3_aa: CASREMGRDNSPLHF
clone_size: NA; v_call: TRBV4-3; j_call: TRBJ2-7; d_call: TRBD2; cdr3_nt: TGCGCCAGCAGCCAAGGACTCTTTAGGGCTAGCGGGTCATACGAGCAGTACTTC; cdr3_aa: CASSQGLFRASGSYEQYF
clone_size: NA; v_call: TRBV4-3; j_call: TRBJ2-1; d_call: TRBD2; cdr3_nt: TGCGCCAGCAGCCAAGATTATAGCGGGAGGGCCCGTCTGTTCTTC; cdr3_aa: CASSQDYSGRARLFF
clone_size: NA; v_call: TRBV4-3; j_call: TRBJ2-3; d_call: NA; cdr3_nt: TGCGCCAGCAGCCAGGGGGTGGGCACAGATACGCAGTATTTT; cdr3_aa: CASSQGVGTDTQYF
clone_size: NA; v_call: TRBV7-3; j_call: TRBJ1-1; d_call: NA; cdr3_nt: TGTGCCACCGCTCCCCTTGGGGCCCGGGACACTGAAGCTTTCTTT; cdr3_aa: CATAPLGARDTEAFF
clone_size: NA; v_call: TRBV7-9; j_call: TRBJ1-1; d_call: TRBD1; cdr3_nt: TGTGCCAGCAGCTTAGGAGGGACAGTGAACACTGAAGCTTTCTTT; cdr3_aa: CASSLGGTVNTEAFF
clone_size: NA; v_call: TRBV6-5; j_call: TRBJ2-7; d_call: TRBD1; cdr3_nt: TGTGCCAGCAGGACAGGGGGCGCGATCAACGAGCAGTACTTC; cdr3_aa: CASRTGGAINEQYF
clone_size: NA; v_call: TRBV10-3; j_call: TRBJ2-7; d_call: NA; cdr3_nt: TGTGCCATCACCAAGGCTCAGAACCCCTACGAGCAGTACTTC; cdr3_aa: CAITKAQNPYEQYF
clone_size: NA; v_call: TRBV29-1; j_call: TRBJ1-1; d_call: TRBD1; cdr3_nt: TGCAGCGTTGGGGGGAGACAGGGGAGCACTGAAGCTTTCTTT; cdr3_aa: CSVGGRQGSTEAFF
clone_size: NA; v_call: TRBV19; j_call: TRBJ2-7; d_call: NA; cdr3_nt: TGTGCCAGTAGGGCCCCGGGGACTGACTTCTCCTACGAGCAGTACTTC; cdr3_aa: CASRAPGTDFSYEQYF
clone_size: NA; v_call: TRBV6-5; j_call: TRBJ1-2; d_call: NA; cdr3_nt: TGTGCCAGCAGTATCAGCTCCAATAACTATGGCTACACCTTC; cdr3_aa: CASSISSNNYGYTF
clone_size: once; v_call: TRBV6-5; j_call: TRBJ1-3; d_call: TRBD1; cdr3_nt: TGTGCCAGCAGCCCGACAGGGAACGGAAACACCATATATTTT; cdr3_aa: CASSPTGNGNTIYF
clone_size: NA; v_call: TRBV19; j_call: TRBJ1-1; d_call: TRBD1; cdr3_nt: TGTGCCAGTACTAAGACAGGGGCGAACACTGAAGCTTTCTTT; cdr3_aa: CASTKTGANTEAFF
clone_size: few; v_call: TRBV4-3; j_call: TRBJ1-2; d_call: NA; cdr3_nt: TGCGCCAGCAGCCAAGAACCGGGACAAAACTATGGCTACACCTTC; cdr3_aa: CASSQEPGQNYGYTF
clone_size: NA; v_call: TRBV5-1; j_call: TRBJ2-1; d_call: NA; cdr3_nt: TGCGCCAGCAGAAATAACGGGGGGCCCGACAATGAGCAGTTCTTC; cdr3_aa: CASRNNGGPDNEQFF
clone_size: NA; v_call: TRBV5-6; j_call: TRBJ2-1; d_call: NA; cdr3_nt: TGTGCCAGCAGCTTAAGAACACAGAGCTCCTACAATGAGCAGTTCTTC; cdr3_aa: CASSLRTQSSYNEQFF
clone_size: NA; v_call: TRBV30; j_call: TRBJ2-3; d_call: NA; cdr3_nt: TGTGCCTGGAGTGTAGAATTAGTCACAGATACGCAGTATTTT; cdr3_aa: CAWSVELVTDTQYF
clone_size: NA; v_call: TRBV7-9; j_call: TRBJ1-4; d_call: TRBD1; cdr3_nt: TGTGCCAGCAGTTCCGGGACAGGGTCTGAAAAACTGTTTTTT; cdr3_aa: CASSSGTGSEKLFF
clone_size: once; v_call: TRBV5-4; j_call: TRBJ1-2; d_call: TRBD1; cdr3_nt: TGTGCCAGCAGCACGACAGGGGGAGGTGGCTACACCTTC; cdr3_aa: CASSTTGGGGYTF
clone_size: NA; v_call: TRBV9; j_call: TRBJ1-3; d_call: NA; cdr3_nt: TGTGCCAGCAGCCCCCGGGTGAGCTCTGGAAACACCATATATTTT; cdr3_aa: CASSPRVSSGNTIYF
clone_size: NA; v_call: TRBV6-1; j_call: TRBJ1-1; d_call: NA; cdr3_nt: TGTGCCAGCAGCCCAGGGATCTGGGGGGTCACTGAAGCTTTCTTT; cdr3_aa: CASSPGIWGVTEAFF
clone_size: NA; v_call: TRBV14; j_call: TRBJ1-1; d_call: NA; cdr3_nt: TGTGCCAGCAGCCACAACCCGAGGACTGAAGCTTTCTTT; cdr3_aa: CASSHNPRTEAFF
clone_size: NA; v_call: TRBV30; j_call: TRBJ2-5; d_call: NA; cdr3_nt: TGTGCCTGGAGTGTATCTCAGCCAGGGACCCAGTACTTC; cdr3_aa: CAWSVSQPGTQYF
clone_size: NA; v_call: TRBV7-9; j_call: TRBJ1-2; d_call: TRBD1; cdr3_nt: TGTGCCAGCAGCTTAACAGGGGCAGATGGCTATGGCTACACCTTC; cdr3_aa: CASSLTGADGYGYTF
clone_size: NA; v_call: TRBV19; j_call: TRBJ2-3; d_call: TRBD1; cdr3_nt: TGTGCCAGTAACCCGGGACAGAACACAGATACGCAGTATTTT; cdr3_aa: CASNPGQNTDTQYF
clone_size: NA; v_call: TRBV19; j_call: TRBJ2-1; d_call: NA; cdr3_nt: TGTGCCAGTAGTCTCCTCCGCCCGAGCGGCTCCTACAATGAGCAGTTCTTC; cdr3_aa: CASSLLRPSGSYNEQFF
clone_size: NA; v_call: TRBV5-4; j_call: TRBJ2-7; d_call: TRBD1; cdr3_nt: TGTGCCAGCAGCTTGCCCGGGACAGACCCCGAGGCCTACGAGCAGTACTTC; cdr3_aa: CASSLPGTDPEAYEQYF
clone_size: NA; v_call: TRBV9; j_call: TRBJ2-2; d_call: TRBD2; cdr3_nt: TGTGCCAGCAGCGCCCGCGGGAGGGAACTCGTTCGAACCGGGGAGCTGTTTTTT; cdr3_aa: CASSARGRELVRTGELFF
clone_size: NA; v_call: TRBV30; j_call: TRBJ1-3; d_call: NA; cdr3_nt: TGTGCCTGGAGCCCGGGAGGAGGAAACACCATATATTTT; cdr3_aa: CAWSPGGGNTIYF
clone_size: NA; v_call: TRBV7-2; j_call: TRBJ1-2; d_call: NA; cdr3_nt: TGTGCCAGCAGCCCGGGGATAGGATCTATGGGTGGCTACACCTTC; cdr3_aa: CASSPGIGSMGGYTF
clone_size: few; v_call: TRBV11-2; j_call: TRBJ2-5; d_call: TRBD1; cdr3_nt: TGTGCCAGCAGCTTAGGGACAGGGGGGCAAGAGACCCAGTACTTC; cdr3_aa: CASSLGTGGQETQYF